The 5 T cell receptor beta chains given below trace back to one sample, sequenced in a study of blood T cells in healthy people across ages. Using a J-beta primer mix together with a sample-barcoded 5' primer, a second PCR was run for roughly 7 to 12 cycles. TCRdb reprocessed the 5' RACE reads with MiXCR, giving one entry per CDR3 protein. In the table there are about 720,000 distinct CDR3 sequences, more than 20% of which are singletons. These data were also reused for a study on T cells of mothers and their children.

Input material: blood. Every receptor here comes from a boy between 10 and 17 years old in good health.

This clonotype has more than one count but fewer than ten. This chain links TRBV4-1 with TRBJ1-1; D is possibly TRBD1 (5 bases). Trimming left V 3 bases short and J 1 base short, with 9 bases between. This CDR3 comprises 14 residues. Germline V lookup: CDR1 MGHRA, CDR2 YSYEKL. CDR3 DNA: TGCGCCAGCAGCCAGCCAGACAGGAACACTGAAGCTTTCTTT. Amino acids: CASSQPDRNTEAFF.

This clonotype has just a few counts. The chain has TRBV7-9 and TRBJ2-1; D possibly corresponds to TRBD2 (6 bases). CDR3 length: 16 amino acids. The V gene's germline CDR1 is SEHNR and CDR2 FQNEAQ (reference sequence). V lost 5 bases, J lost 0 bases, and 14 bases lay in between. The CDR3 protein is CASSDVASASYNEQFF. The CDR3 bases are TGTGCCAGCAGCGACGTCGCTAGCGCCTCCTACAATGAGCAGTTCTTC.

V gene TRBV5-1 combines with J gene TRBJ1-2; 11 nucleotides agree with TRBD1. CDR3 length: 16 residues. Trimming took 4 bases from V and 0 from J; bases not matched to a gene: 5. Germline V gene lookup returns CDR1 SGHRS and CDR2 YFSETQ. CDR3 loop: CASSPGQGGANYGYTF. CDR3 coding DNA: TGCGCCAGCAGCCCGGGACAGGGGGGAGCTAACTATGGCTACACCTTC.

This chain uses TRBV20-1 with TRBJ2-7, with D perhaps TRBD2 (5 bases). Germline loops: CDR1 DFQATT, CDR2 SNEGSKA (reference sequence). V was clipped by 0 bases and J by 5 bases, with 17 bases between them. The CDR3 is 15 amino acids. CDR3 sequence (DNA): TGCAGTGCTAGAGACCAGACTGTAGCGACCCACGAGCAGTACTTC. Translating it yields CSARDQTVATHEQYF.

The chain has TRBV7-9 and TRBJ2-7; D not certain. The CDR3 runs 15 residues. V was trimmed by 5 bases and J by 0 bases, leaving 14 bases between them. Germline V lookup: CDR1 SEHNR, CDR2 FQNEAQ (reference sequence). DNA for the CDR3: TGTGCCAGCAGCGACATGGTGGGGTCCTCCTACGAGCAGTACTTC. Protein product: CASSDMVGSSYEQYF.